There are many counts of the clone carrying this TCR beta chain. Investigators prepared the TCR beta libraries by applying iRepertoire HTBI primers and Arm-PCR of CDR3 regions. Each CDR3 protein gets one entry after TCRdb re-called the multiplex PCR reads with MiXCR. Of more than 300,000 distinct CDR3 sequences listed, around 16% were seen once; the top ten hold 20% to 25%. This sample's time point: newly diagnosed GD, antithyroid drugs for less than 3 months. From PBMCs, RNA was extracted and then used to make the TCR library. In each case, Graves' disease was diagnosed per American Thyroid Association guidelines. The EDTA tubes were filled with around 9.1 milliliters of drawn peripheral blood. This entry comes from a study of regulatory T cells in long-lasting Graves disease. Study-level information: Graves' cases, newly diagnosed, had used antithyroid drugs under 3 months.

The CDR3 consists of 14 residues. Germline loops: CDR1 MRHNA, CDR2 SNTAGT. The V end lost 6 bases, the J end lost 0 bases, and 9 bases lay between the germline ends. The source of this sequence is a female donor with Graves disease. The sequencing here drew on peripheral blood mononuclear cells (PBMCs), taken at new diagnosis, from a patient treated with antithyroid drugs. The chain employs TRBV6-4 and TRBJ1-5; D not resolved. DNA for the CDR3: TGTGCCAGCAGGGGTGGGAATAGCAATCAGCCCCAGCATTTT. Translated: CASRGGNSNQPQHF.